The present T cell receptor beta chain was sequenced within a study of blood T cells in healthy people across ages. CDR1 and CDR2 (germline): MDHEN, SYDVKM. There are 13 residues in the CDR3. Whole-study findings and limits: Older individuals had lower TCR beta diversity per million T cells (the decline was roughly linear).

This clonotype was found a few times. Its antigen is unknown. A second PCR, run for about 6 to 11 cycles, used a sample-barcoded 5' primer plus a J-beta primer mix. TCRdb analysed the 5' RACE reads with MiXCR anew, one entry per CDR3 protein. Found here are approximately 490,000 distinct CDR3 sequences, 24% of them singletons; the top ten hold 7.5% to 9%. These data were also filed under a second study, of T cells of mothers and their children. Turning to that study: RNA was extracted, and all of it went into cDNA synthesis at roughly 1.5 ug per 15 ul.

The sequence came from a boy aged 5-17 years in good health. Sample: blood. The chain employs TRBV28 and TRBJ2-5; D is unclear. The J call may not be correct, given that the DNA end is closer to TRBJ2-1. Here the CDR3 reads CASQPRLDNEQFF. Written as DNA, the CDR3 is TGTGCCTCTCAACCTAGGCTGGACAATGAGCAGTTCTTC.